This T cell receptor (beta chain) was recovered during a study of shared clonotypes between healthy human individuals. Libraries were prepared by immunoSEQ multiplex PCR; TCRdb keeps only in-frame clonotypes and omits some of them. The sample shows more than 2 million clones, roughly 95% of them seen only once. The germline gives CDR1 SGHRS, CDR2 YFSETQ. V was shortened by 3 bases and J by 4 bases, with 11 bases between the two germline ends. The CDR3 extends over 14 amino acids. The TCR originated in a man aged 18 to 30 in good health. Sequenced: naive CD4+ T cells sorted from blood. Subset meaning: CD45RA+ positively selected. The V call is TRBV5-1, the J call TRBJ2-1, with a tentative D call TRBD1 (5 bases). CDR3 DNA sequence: TGCGCCAGCAGCTCCCTAAGGGGTTACAATGAGCAGTTCTTC. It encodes CASSSLRGYNEQFF.